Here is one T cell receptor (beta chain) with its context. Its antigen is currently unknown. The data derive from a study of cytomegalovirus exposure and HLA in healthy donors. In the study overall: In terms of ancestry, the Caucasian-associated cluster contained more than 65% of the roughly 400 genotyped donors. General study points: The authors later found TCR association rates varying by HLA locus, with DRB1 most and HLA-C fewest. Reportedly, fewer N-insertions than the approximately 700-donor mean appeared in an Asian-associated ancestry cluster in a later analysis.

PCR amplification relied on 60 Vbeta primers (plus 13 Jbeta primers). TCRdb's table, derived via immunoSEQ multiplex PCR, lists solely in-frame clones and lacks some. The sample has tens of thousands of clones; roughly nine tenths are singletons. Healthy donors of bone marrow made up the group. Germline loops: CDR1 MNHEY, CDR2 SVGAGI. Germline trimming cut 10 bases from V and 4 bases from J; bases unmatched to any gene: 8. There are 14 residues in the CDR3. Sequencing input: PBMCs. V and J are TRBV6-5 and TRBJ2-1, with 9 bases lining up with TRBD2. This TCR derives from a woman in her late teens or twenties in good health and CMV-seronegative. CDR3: CATLRLAEYNEQFF. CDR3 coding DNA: TGTGCCACTCTTCGACTAGCGGAGTACAATGAGCAGTTCTTC.